This T cell receptor (beta chain) was documented in a study of T cell clones after liver transplantation. Whole-study context: Liver transplant recipients had immunosuppression withdrawal attempted within 2 years.

The table came from immunoSEQ multiplex PCR; TCRdb's copy has only in-frame clones and leaves some out. The data hold 77,000 or so clones, with 75% to 85% observed a single time. Note on this clone: The target antigen is unknown. Mismatch with germline at one junction end may stem from a read error.

Points from the study as a whole: Compared with third party-reactive sequences, donor-reactive ones declined more, independent of withdrawal success.

CDR1 is LNHDA and CDR2 is SQIVND in the germline V gene (reference sequence). CDR3 length equals 12 residues. This receptor was obtained from a human patient who received a liver transplant. Some T cells may have come from the graft donor. Here the sequenced sample was CD4+ T cells from blood, taken 12 months after liver transplant. The chain has TRBV19 and TRBJ2-2; 7 bases are shared with TRBD1. The DNA for the CDR3 is TGTGCCGGGACAGCGAAAACCGGGGAGCTGTTTTTT. Its translation: CAGTAKTGELFF.